A selection of T cell receptor beta chains follows, all from one sample in a study of CD8 T cells in ankylosing spondylitis. From the 5' RACE reads, TCRdb called clonotypes with MiXCR, one entry per CDR3 protein. This table holds approximately 440,000 distinct CDR3 sequences, 17% found once. Sample: blood, either unsorted or a sorted T cell fraction (not recorded which). The receptor set was obtained from a male donor with ankylosing spondylitis. Both conserved end residues are part of each CDR3. A D gene is named only where the DNA matches it firmly. Clone size is shown for a subset of rows, as once, few, many or a class of expanded clone.

TRBD1	NA	TRBV6-2/TRBV6-3	CASIATGTGSYEQYF
TRBD2	many	TRBV29-1	CSVGERGYNEQFF
TRBD2	few	TRBV12-3/TRBV12-4	CASSLMLAANTGELFF
TRBD1	NA	TRBV28	CASRGQGMNTEAFF
TRBD2	NA	TRBV9	CASSVYLTSGAYNEQFF
NA	many	TRBV27	CASSLRESNQPQHF
TRBD2	few	TRBV12-3/TRBV12-4	CASSHPGLGDYEQFF
NA	few	TRBV20-1	CSASGDYSNQPQHF
TRBD1	NA	TRBV20-1	CSAETGVNTEAFF
TRBD1	few	TRBV6-1	CASSRQGDNYGYTF
NA	NA	TRBV5-1	CASSSEGEKLFF
TRBD1	NA	TRBV4-3	CASSHVLGTGGESRKAFF
TRBD2	once	TRBV5-5	CASSLGTSGRTETQYF
NA	few	TRBV29-1	CSVDVSGDIQYF
NA	NA	TRBV29-1	CSVGWDANQPQHF
NA	few	TRBV5-1	CASSLTGNSYEQYF
TRBD2	few	TRBV9	CASSVSGTSKIQETQYF
NA	NA	TRBV6-1	CASSQRQVLGGEAFF
NA	many	TRBV20-1	CSASRAMGQPQHF
TRBD2	many	TRBV5-5	CASSDTSGTIYNEQFF
NA	NA	TRBV7-9	CASRKDSPVTEAFF
NA	NA	TRBV25-1	CASTQPGAGTMNEQFF
NA	NA	TRBV5-1	CASSLASRQVNEQYF
TRBD1	NA	TRBV7-8	CASSLAPTGIGGYTF
NA	NA	TRBV7-2	CASSLGRTRNSPLHF
NA	NA	TRBV6-2/TRBV6-3	CASSYLGSGNQPQHF
TRBD1	NA	TRBV15	CATSRGGRDRDFGYTF
NA	NA	TRBV7-2	CASSAQGTDTQYF
TRBD2	NA	TRBV20-1	CSVRTSGSSRLYF
NA	NA	TRBV20-1	CSAIRGSQETQYF
TRBD2	few	TRBV20-1	CSASLASGNNEQYF
TRBD2	many	TRBV30	CAWSGTSQETQYF
NA	NA	TRBV5-1	CASNQEGVGKAGELFF
NA	few	TRBV5-6	CASSSFWDTSEAFF
NA	few	TRBV5-1	CASSLDGPPLEQYF
NA	NA	TRBV12-3/TRBV12-4	CASSSRRSYNEQFF
TRBD1	NA	TRBV6-1	CASSRTGEGNQPQHF
NA	few	TRBV7-9	CASSLSLPKANVLTF
TRBD1	few	TRBV20-1	CSAGQGVWGNQPQHF
TRBD2	NA	TRBV4-2	CASSQPLAGSHNPQYF
NA	NA	TRBV27	CASSTGLSPYGYTF
TRBD1	NA	TRBV4-2	CASSLKTGDTEAFF
NA	NA	TRBV28	CASRHRSGTEAFF
TRBD2	NA	TRBV20-1	CSAPVGEKRGASYEQYF
NA	few	TRBV10-3	CAISELADYGYTF
TRBD2	few	TRBV4-2	CASSQSGRVTDTQYF
NA	few	TRBV6-2/TRBV6-3	CASSLVFTYEQYF
NA	NA	TRBV12-3/TRBV12-4	CASSWARQETQYF
NA	NA	TRBV27	CASSITGSRSYGYTF
NA	many	TRBV27	CASRGGVGTEAFF
TRBD1	NA	TRBV11-1	CASSQDREETQYF
TRBD1	NA	TRBV29-1	CSATQGTYEQYF
NA	many	TRBV5-1	CASSLIPGGNQPQHF
TRBD1	NA	TRBV19	CASSQDRGVTEAFF
NA	once	TRBV29-1	CSVMTLNTEAFF
NA	NA	TRBV24-1	CATSEPNTGELFF